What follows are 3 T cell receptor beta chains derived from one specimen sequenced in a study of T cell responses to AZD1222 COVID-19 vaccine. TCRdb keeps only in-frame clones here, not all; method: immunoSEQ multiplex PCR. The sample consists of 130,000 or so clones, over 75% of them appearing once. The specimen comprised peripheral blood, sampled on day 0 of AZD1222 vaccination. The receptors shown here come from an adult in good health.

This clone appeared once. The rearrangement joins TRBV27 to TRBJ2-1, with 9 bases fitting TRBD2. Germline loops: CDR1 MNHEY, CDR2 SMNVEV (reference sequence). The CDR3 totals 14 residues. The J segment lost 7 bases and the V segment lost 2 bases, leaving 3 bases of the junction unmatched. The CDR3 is CASSLGTSRNEQFF. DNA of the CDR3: TGTGCCAGCAGTTTAGGGACTAGCAGAAATGAGCAGTTCTTC.

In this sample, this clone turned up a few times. The CDR3: CASSFTTSGKFF. For the CDR3, the DNA is TGTGCCAGCAGTTTCACGACTAGCGGGAAGTTCTTC. The chain recombines TRBV6-2 or TRBV6-3 with TRBJ2-1, with 11 bases aligning to TRBD2. The CDR3 contains 12 residues. The junction had 4 bases not matched to a gene; V was cut back by 4 bases and J by 14 bases. CDR1 is MNHEY, CDR2 SVGEGT, per germline.

CDR3 in amino acids: CSVSGDGFDEQYF. The CDR3 DNA reads as TGCAGCGTTTCAGGGGATGGATTCGACGAGCAGTACTTC. The chain joins TRBV29-1 to TRBJ2-7; D is perhaps TRBD1 (6 bases). The CDR3 covers 13 residues. The germline V gene has CDR1 SQVTM and CDR2 ANQGSEA. Trimming pared 5 bases from V and 5 bases from J, leaving 16 bases between.